The 32 T cell receptor beta chains below were found in one sample sequenced in a study of shared clonotypes between healthy human individuals. Profiling relied on immunoSEQ multiplex PCR, and the TCRdb table lists in-frame clones only, not all of them. The repertoire consists of 2 million to 2.5 million clones, with 85% to 95% occurring once and the leading ten covering about 0.13%. The source material was naive CD4+ T cells sorted from blood. As to subset: CD45RA+ positively selected. Receptor source: a man between 18 and 29 years old in good health.

The V and J genes are TRBV2 and TRBJ1-2; no firm D call. CDR3 size: 15 residues. The V and J ends lost 6 bases and 4 bases respectively, with 18 bases between them. Germline V gene lookup returns CDR1 SNHLY and CDR2 FYNNEI. The CDR3 spells CASRPGNPESYGYTF. In nucleotides, the CDR3 is TGTGCCAGCAGGCCAGGTAACCCCGAAAGCTATGGCTACACCTTC.

V is TRBV7-9 and J is TRBJ1-4, with D possibly TRBD1 on 5 matching bases. The CDR3 runs 15 residues. The germline V and J ends were trimmed by 2 bases and 8 bases, with 15 bases remaining between them. CDR1 is SEHNR and CDR2 is FQNEAQ in the germline V gene (reference sequence). The CDR3 DNA is TGTGCCAGCAGCTTATCTGGGACGGGCTTCGAAAAACTGTTTTTT. This encodes CASSLSGTGFEKLFF.

Of note for this clone: This may stem from a read error, because a much larger clone lies one nucleotide away. V usage is TRBV5-4 and J usage is TRBJ2-2; a possible D gene is TRBD1 (6 bases). Between the trimmed V and J ends, which lost 4 bases and 1 base, there was a span of 8 bases. The CDR3 runs 14 residues. Germline-derived CDR1 and CDR2 are SGHNT and YYREEE (reference sequence). The CDR3: CASSTTGNTGELFF. Here the CDR3 DNA reads TGTGCCAGCAGCACGACAGGGAACACCGGGGAGCTGTTTTTT.

The rearrangement joins TRBV10-3 to TRBJ2-3; TRBD2 aligns across 12 bases. Germline trimming cut 5 bases from V and 3 bases from J; bases unmatched to any gene: 6. This CDR3 is built from 16 residues. Germline CDR1 reads ENHRY; CDR2 reads SYGVKD. CDR3 nucleotide sequence: TGTGCCATCAGTCGCGGACTAGCGGGGTCGACAGATACGCAGTATTTT. It specifies CAISRGLAGSTDTQYF.

This clone was observed at least ten times. The rearrangement joins TRBV27 to TRBJ1-2; TRBD1 agrees at 11 bases. J lost 7 bases, V lost 7 bases, and 2 bases had no gene match. The CDR3 spans 12 residues. CDR1 is MNHEY and CDR2 is SMNVEV in the germline V gene (reference sequence). CDR3 in amino acids: CASKGQGGGYTF. The CDR3 coding sequence is TGTGCCAGCAAGGGACAGGGGGGTGGCTACACCTTC.

This chain connects TRBV18 to TRBJ2-7, with 9 bases that match TRBD2. J was trimmed by 0 bases and V by 0 bases; bases with no gene match: 3. CDR3 length: 16 amino acids. Germline V lookup: CDR1 KGHSH, CDR2 LQKENI. The CDR3: CASSPPGGGASYEQYF. CDR3 coding DNA: TGTGCCAGCTCACCACCGGGCGGGGGGGCCTCCTACGAGCAGTACTTC.

V usage is TRBV30 and J usage is TRBJ2-5, with a tentative D call TRBD1 (7 bases). The CDR3 consists of 17 residues. Germline V gene data show CDR1 as GTSNPN and CDR2 as SVGIG (reference sequence). The V end lost 1 base, the J end lost 1 base, and 19 bases lay between the germline ends. CDR3 region: CAWSAVWGQTSQETQYF. The DNA for the CDR3 is TGTGCCTGGAGTGCCGTGTGGGGACAGACTAGCCAAGAGACCCAGTACTTC.

The V and J genes are TRBV5-1 and TRBJ2-7, with 7 bases that match TRBD1. Trimming cost V 4 bases and J 0 bases; bases outside gene matches: 1. The CDR3 is 13 amino acids. Germline CDR1 SGHRS, CDR2 YFSETQ. The CDR3 loop reads CASSGQVSYEQYF. The CDR3 DNA reads as TGCGCCAGCAGCGGACAGGTCTCCTACGAGCAGTACTTC.

The chain is built from TRBV19 and TRBJ2-7, with TRBD2 matching over 14 bases. After removal of 5 bases from V and 0 bases from J, the junction contained 6 bases not matched to a gene. This CDR3 region has 17 residues. CDR1 and CDR2 from the germline V gene are LNHDA and SQIVND (reference sequence). The CDR3 reads CASSGTSGSSGSYEQYF. The CDR3 bases are TGTGCCAGTAGTGGGACTAGCGGGAGCAGCGGCTCCTACGAGCAGTACTTC. Together with reference TRBV19 and TRBJ2-7, the CDR3 gives the full variable domain: DGGITQSPKYLFRKEGQNVTLSCEQNLNHDAMYWYRQDPGQGLRLIYYSQIVNDFQKGDIAEGYSVSREKKESFPLTVTSAQKNPTAFYLCASSGTSGSSGSYEQYFGPGTRLTVT.

This clone was seen a handful of times. The chain carries TRBV4-2 and TRBJ2-7; 9 positions agree with TRBD1. The CDR3 spans 14 residues. CDR1 is LGHNA and CDR2 is YNFKEQ in the germline V gene. J lost 5 bases, V lost 1 base, and 3 bases had no gene match. CDR3 in DNA: TGTGCCAGCAGCCAAGGGGACAGGGACCACGAGCAGTACTTC. Protein product: CASSQGDRDHEQYF.

This chain connects TRBV10-2 to TRBJ1-1; D perhaps matches TRBD1 (5 bases). The germline gives CDR1 WSHSY, CDR2 SAAADI. Trimming shortened V by 3 bases and J by 4 bases, and 15 bases separated the two germline ends. This CDR3 is 15 amino acids long. Written as DNA, the CDR3 is TGCGCCAGCAGTGAATTAGGGGCAGGGAGCACTGAAGCTTTCTTT. Encoded protein: CASSELGAGSTEAFF.

This rearrangement joins TRBV6-4 to TRBJ1-5; D gene uncertain. Germline V lookup: CDR1 MRHNA, CDR2 SNTAGT. The CDR3 has 12 amino acids. V dropped 7 bases and J dropped 4 bases, with 8 bases sitting between them. CDR3: CASTWMNQPQHF. The DNA of the CDR3 is TGTGCCAGCACTTGGATGAATCAGCCCCAGCATTTT.

To note about this clone: The identical CDR3 is also encoded by other nucleotide sequences in the sample. This chain connects TRBV20-1 to TRBJ2-5; tentative D call: TRBD2 (5 bases). The germline V gene has CDR1 DFQATT and CDR2 SNEGSKA (reference sequence). The CDR3 is 11 residues long. V was shortened by 6 bases and J by 5 bases, with 10 bases between the two germline ends. CDR3 loop: CSALAQETQYF. DNA for the CDR3: TGCAGTGCGCTAGCTCAGGAGACCCAGTACTTC.

In its sample, this clone was seen once. The chain uses TRBV7-3 and TRBJ2-3, with D perhaps matching TRBD2 (6 bases). In germline, CDR1 is SGHTA, CDR2 FQGTGA. This CDR3 is built from 15 residues. V shed 5 bases and J shed 2 bases, with 14 bases lying between them. The CDR3 is CASSLRGGTTDTQYF. CDR3 bases: TGTGCCAGCAGCCTTCGTGGGGGGACCACAGATACGCAGTATTTT.

This sequence joins TRBV7-3 and TRBJ2-6; D remains ambiguous. The CDR3 runs 12 residues. The V end was cut by 4 bases, the J end by 5 bases, with 3 bases between. Germline CDR1 is SGHTA and CDR2 is FQGTGA. The CDR3 region is CASSSRANVLTF. The DNA of the CDR3 is TGTGCCAGCAGCTCCCGGGCCAACGTCCTGACTTTC. Filled out from reference TRBV7-3 and TRBJ2-6, the complete variable domain reads GAGVSQTPSNKVTEKGKYVELRCDPISGHTALYWYRQSLGQGPEFLIYFQGTGAADDSGLPNDRFFAVRPEGSVSTLKIQRTERGDSAVYLCASSSRANVLTFGAGSRLTVL.

The CDR3 DNA is TGTGCCAGCAGCCCCCGACAGGGAGGTTCGAATTCACCCCTCCACTTT. It translates to CASSPRQGGSNSPLHF. This chain joins TRBV5-4 and TRBJ1-6, with 7 bases fitting TRBD1. Germline V gene data show CDR1 as SGHNT and CDR2 as YYREEE (reference sequence). With V trimmed by 4 bases and J by 7 bases, 11 bases remained unmatched. The length of the CDR3 is 16 residues.

The rearrangement links TRBV18 to TRBJ1-2; D uncertain. Germline V lookup: CDR1 KGHSH, CDR2 LQKENI. The CDR3 totals 11 residues. With 5 bases removed from V and 7 bases from J, the gap between germline ends came to 8 bases. As DNA, the CDR3 is TGTGCCAGCTCAGAATTCTCTGGCTACACCTTC. This sequence encodes CASSEFSGYTF.

V usage is TRBV5-4 and J usage is TRBJ1-2; D remains unclear. The CDR3 is 13 residues long. Germline loops: CDR1 SGHNT, CDR2 YYREEE (reference sequence). The ends were cut back, 1 base at V and 3 bases at J, with 7 bases in the middle. DNA of the CDR3: TGTGCCAGCAGCTTGCGGGGAGACTATGGCTACACCTTC. Amino acids: CASSLRGDYGYTF.

CDR3 in amino acids: CASSFSGTSNNEQYF. The CDR3 DNA reads as TGTGCCAGCAGTTTCTCCGGGACCTCAAACAACGAGCAGTACTTC. The chain employs TRBV28 and TRBJ2-7; perhaps D is TRBD1 or TRBD2 (5 bases each). Trimming pared 3 bases from V and 5 bases from J, leaving 17 bases between. This CDR3 contains 15 residues. CDR1 and CDR2 from the germline V gene are MDHEN and SYDVKM.

The chain carries TRBV6-4 and TRBJ1-5, with D tentatively TRBD1 (6 bases). Germline lookup yields CDR1 MRHNA and CDR2 SNTAGT. The CDR3 runs 16 residues. V shed 6 bases and J shed 1 base, with 16 bases lying between them. The CDR3 region is CASSWGRGPSNQPQHF. The CDR3 DNA follows: TGTGCCAGCAGCTGGGGGCGGGGCCCCAGCAATCAGCCCCAGCATTTT.

CDR3 in DNA: TGTGCCAGCAGCAACGCCCCAGGGGGTAGCGAAAAACTGTTTTTT. It codes for CASSNAPGGSEKLFF. The genes are TRBV7-2 and TRBJ1-4; 7 bases are a match to TRBD1. CDR1 is SGHTA and CDR2 is FQGNSA in the germline V gene. The CDR3 is 15 residues long. Trimming removed 5 bases from V and 8 bases from J; junction bases left unmatched: 11.

CDR3 residues: CASSKAQIASSGANVLTF. CDR3 DNA: TGTGCCAGCAGCAAAGCCCAAATCGCGAGCTCTGGGGCCAACGTCCTGACTTTC. V gene TRBV7-9 combines with J gene TRBJ2-6; no firm D call. This CDR3 spans 18 amino acids. The ends were cut back, 5 bases at V and 0 bases at J, with 17 bases in the middle. Germline CDR1 reads SEHNR; CDR2 reads FQNEAQ (reference sequence).

As for this clone: This sample also contains other DNA sequences that code for the same CDR3. CDR3 amino acids: CASSVGLAGAETQYF. The DNA for the CDR3 is TGTGCCAGCAGCGTAGGTCTAGCGGGGGCCGAGACCCAGTACTTC. J is TRBJ2-5 and V is TRBV9; TRBD2 agrees at 10 bases. This CDR3 is 15 amino acids long. Per the germline V gene, CDR1 is SGDLS and CDR2 is YYNGEE. V dropped 0 bases and J dropped 5; count of bases not matched to a gene: 4.

This clone was seen only once. The chain recombines TRBV5-5 with TRBJ2-7; 9 bases map to TRBD1. The V and J ends lost 3 bases and 4 bases, in that order; junction bases with no gene match: 2. CDR1 and CDR2 from the germline V gene are SGHKS and YYEKEE (reference sequence). This CDR3 is 13 amino acids long. CDR3 DNA: TGTGCCAGCAGCTCTGGGACAGGGTACGAGCAGTACTTC. This codes for CASSSGTGYEQYF.

The count of this clone is one. The chain's CDR3 is CASSLVLLLTDTQYF. The CDR3 DNA is TGTGCCAGCAGCTTGGTTCTACTACTCACAGATACGCAGTATTTT. J is TRBJ2-3 and V is TRBV5-8; D is unresolved. CDR1 is SGHTS, CDR2 YDEGEE, per germline. This CDR3 spans 15 amino acids. Trimming shortened V by 0 bases and J by 2 bases, and 10 bases separated the two germline ends.

The chain employs TRBV19 and TRBJ2-5, with D tentatively TRBD1 or TRBD2 (5 bases each). V gave up 0 bases and J gave up 4 bases, with 15 bases separating them. Germline CDR1 LNHDA, CDR2 SQIVND (reference sequence). This CDR3 is 16 amino acids long. The CDR3 spells CASSIDGAGVGETQYF. The CDR3, as DNA: TGTGCCAGTAGTATAGACGGGGCTGGTGTTGGAGAGACCCAGTACTTC.

In its sample, this clone was seen many times. The chain links TRBV19 to TRBJ2-7; a weak D match, TRBD1 (6 bases). This CDR3 is built from 14 residues. Trimming left V 3 bases short and J 3 bases short, with 12 bases between. Germline V gene sequence: CDR1 LNHDA, CDR2 SQIVND (reference sequence). CDR3 in DNA: TGTGCCAGTAGTATGGTGACAGGAAACTACGAGCAGTACTTC. Translating it yields CASSMVTGNYEQYF. Supplemented by reference TRBV19 and TRBJ2-7, the full variable domain reads DGGITQSPKYLFRKEGQNVTLSCEQNLNHDAMYWYRQDPGQGLRLIYYSQIVNDFQKGDIAEGYSVSREKKESFPLTVTSAQKNPTAFYLCASSMVTGNYEQYFGPGTRLTVT.

This clone was counted a single time. The chain's CDR3 is CASSFVENIQYF. The CDR3 coding sequence is TGTGCCAGCAGCTTCGTGGAAAACATTCAGTACTTC. The chain has TRBV7-9 and TRBJ2-4, with D unresolved. Germline-derived CDR1 and CDR2 are SEHNR and FQNEAQ (reference sequence). The CDR3 covers 12 residues. Trimming removed 3 bases from V and 5 bases from J, with 5 bases in between.

V gene TRBV7-2 combines with J gene TRBJ1-1; 8 bases are a match to TRBD1. Trimming at V came to 5 bases and at J to 7 bases, leaving 12 bases not matched to a gene. This CDR3 spans 15 amino acids. Germline V gene lookup returns CDR1 SGHTA and CDR2 FQGNSA. The CDR3 DNA reads as TGTGCCAGCAGCAAAAGGCAGGGGGCGGTCATTGAAGCTTTCTTT. Translated: CASSKRQGAVIEAFF.

On this clone: The sample carries other DNA sequences with the same CDR3. The V and J genes are TRBV6-1 and TRBJ2-3, with 8 nucleotides matching TRBD2. CDR3 length: 17 residues. Germline CDR1 is MNHNS and CDR2 is SASEGT. Trimming at V came to 1 base and at J to 2 bases, leaving 8 bases not matched to a gene. CDR3 sequence (DNA): TGTGCCAGCAGTGAAGTCCCGAGCGGGGGATCCACAGATACGCAGTATTTT. It is translated as CASSEVPSGGSTDTQYF.

This chain joins TRBV30 and TRBJ1-5; D not certain. CDR3 length: 15 residues. CDR1 is GTSNPN and CDR2 is SVGIG in the germline V gene (reference sequence). With 2 bases removed from V and 0 bases from J, the gap between germline ends came to 11 bases. This CDR3 is CAWSTAQISNQPQHF. CDR3 DNA sequence: TGTGCCTGGAGTACGGCTCAGATTAGCAATCAGCCCCAGCATTTT.

The V and J genes are TRBV19 and TRBJ1-5, with D hard to call. V lost 5 bases to trimming and J lost 5 bases, with 7 bases between them. The CDR3 loop spans 12 amino acids. CDR1 and CDR2 from the germline V gene are LNHDA and SQIVND (reference sequence). CDR3 in amino acids: CASSLIDQPQHF. In DNA form, the CDR3 reads TGTGCCAGTAGTCTGATCGATCAGCCCCAGCATTTT.